The T cell receptor beta chain under discussion was sequenced for a study of blood T cell repertoires in COVID-19. In the study overall: The United States, Italy and Spain supplied acute and convalescent COVID-19 samples. In each case, the material was cDNA or gDNA derived from T cells, B-cell-depleted T cells, or PBMCs.

Authors' data handling: Estimation of nucleated cell counts relied on the amplification of reference gene primers. Produced via immunoSEQ multiplex PCR; TCRdb's table is partial and in-frame only. That table gives V, J and clone size, and the DNA gave D and trimming. The sample contains about 53,000 clones, roughly 89% of which appear only once. The length of the CDR3 is 14 residues. V dropped 1 base and J dropped 1 base, with 8 bases sitting between them. Per germline, CDR1 LNHNV and CDR2 YYDKDF (reference sequence). What was sequenced was peripheral blood. The V call is TRBV15, the J call TRBJ2-7; no reliable D call. The TCR originated in a man older than 75 with acute or convalescent COVID-19. The CDR3 DNA follows: TGTGCCACCAGCAGAGGCCGCGTTTCCTACGAGCAGTACTTC. It codes for CATSRGRVSYEQYF.